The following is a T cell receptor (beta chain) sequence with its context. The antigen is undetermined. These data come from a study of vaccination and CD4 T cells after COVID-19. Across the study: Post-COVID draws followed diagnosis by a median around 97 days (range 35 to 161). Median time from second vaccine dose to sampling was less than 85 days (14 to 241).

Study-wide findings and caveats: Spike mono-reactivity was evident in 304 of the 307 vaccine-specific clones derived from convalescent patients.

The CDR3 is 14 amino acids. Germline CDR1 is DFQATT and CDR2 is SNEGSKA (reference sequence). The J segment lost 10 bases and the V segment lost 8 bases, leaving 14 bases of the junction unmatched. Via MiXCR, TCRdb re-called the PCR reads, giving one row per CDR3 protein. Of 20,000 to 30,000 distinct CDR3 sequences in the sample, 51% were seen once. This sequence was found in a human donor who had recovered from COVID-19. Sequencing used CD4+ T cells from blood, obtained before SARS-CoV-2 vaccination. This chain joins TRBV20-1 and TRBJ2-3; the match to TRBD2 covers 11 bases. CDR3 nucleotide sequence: TGCAGTCCCAATCTAGCGGGAGGAACATATCCGCAGTATTTT. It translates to CSPNLAGGTYPQYF.